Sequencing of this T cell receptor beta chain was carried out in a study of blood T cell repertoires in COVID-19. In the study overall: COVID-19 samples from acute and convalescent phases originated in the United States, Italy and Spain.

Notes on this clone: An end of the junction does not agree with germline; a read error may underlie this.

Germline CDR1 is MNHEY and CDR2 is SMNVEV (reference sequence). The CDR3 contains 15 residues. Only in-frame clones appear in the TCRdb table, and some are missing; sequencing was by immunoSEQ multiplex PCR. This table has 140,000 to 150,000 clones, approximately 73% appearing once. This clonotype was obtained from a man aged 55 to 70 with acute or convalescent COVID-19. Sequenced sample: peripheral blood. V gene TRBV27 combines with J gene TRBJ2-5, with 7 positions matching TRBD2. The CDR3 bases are TGTGCCAGCAGCCGGGAGGCGCAGCGGGTGAGACCTATGAACTTC. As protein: CASSREAQRVRPMNF.